These 5 T cell receptor beta chains came from one sample sequenced in a study of CD8+ T cells in alopecia areata. Treatment: oral pan-JAK inhibitor, 5-10 mg twice daily. Sequencing templates came from extracted RNA that was reverse transcribed into cDNA. Here immunoSEQ multiplex PCR was the method, and the copy in TCRdb shows in-frame clones only, minus some. The sample contains hundreds of thousands of clones, 60% of which appear only once. The sequencing used CD4+ T cells sorted from blood, collected around week 54, from a patient treated with tofacitinib. All receptors derive from a human donor with alopecia areata.

The chain employs TRBV6-5 and TRBJ2-7, with TRBD1 matching 10 bases. The CDR3 totals 12 residues. Germline V gene lookup returns CDR1 MNHEY and CDR2 SVGAGI. V lost 9 bases, J lost 4 bases, and 3 bases stayed unmatched. The CDR3 region has the DNA TGTGCCAGTTGGGACAGGGGATACGAGCAGTACTTC. Its protein is CASWDRGYEQYF.

The chain uses TRBV7-9 and TRBJ1-6, with a weak D call TRBD1 (5 bases). The germline V gene has CDR1 SEHNR and CDR2 FQNEAQ (reference sequence). The CDR3 consists of 12 residues. V was trimmed by 5 bases and J by 8 bases, leaving 7 bases between them. CDR3 coding DNA: TGTGCCAGCAGCCGGGGGGATTCACCCCTCCACTTT. Amino acid sequence: CASSRGDSPLHF.

This clone was seen a few times. This chain joins TRBV29-1 and TRBJ2-5; D is possibly TRBD2 (5 bases). This CDR3 contains 12 residues. V lost 6 bases and J lost 3, with 11 bases in between. The germline V gene encodes CDR1 SQVTM and CDR2 ANQGSEA. The CDR3 bases are TGCAGCGTAGTCGGGATTAAAGAGACCCAGTACTTC. Translation gives CSVVGIKETQYF.

V usage is TRBV5-1 and J usage is TRBJ2-7, with 7 bases that match TRBD1. This CDR3 is 14 amino acids long. The germline V gene has CDR1 SGHRS and CDR2 YFSETQ. V shed 4 bases and J 1 base; nucleotides not matched to a gene: 5. In nucleotides, the CDR3 is TGCGCCAGCAGCCCATCGACAGGGTCCTACGAGCAGTACTTC. It specifies CASSPSTGSYEQYF.

The chain recombines TRBV9 with TRBJ1-2; TRBD1 aligns across 7 bases. The CDR3 has 15 amino acids. Trimming cost V 0 bases and J 6 bases; bases outside gene matches: 8. Germline CDR1 and CDR2: SGDLS and YYNGEE. CDR3: CASSVDPTGVDGYTF. In DNA form, the CDR3 reads TGTGCCAGCAGCGTAGACCCCACAGGGGTGGATGGCTACACCTTC.